These 26 T cell receptor beta chains were all obtained from the same sample, sequenced in a study of blood T cell repertoires in COVID-19. Assay used: immunoSEQ multiplex PCR; TCRdb lists only in-frame clones, some missing. The top ten clones hold 11% of a sample with some 200,000 clones, 81% of them seen once. Sequenced sample: peripheral blood. Receptors originate from a woman in her thirties or forties with COVID-19, enrolled during active disease.

This chain uses TRBV28 with TRBJ2-1, with 9 bases matching TRBD1. The CDR3 is 13 amino acids. From germline, CDR1 is MDHEN and CDR2 SYDVKM. After removal of 6 bases from V and 7 bases from J, the junction contained 4 bases not matched to a gene. The CDR3 DNA reads TGTGCCAGCAGACGGACAGGGGAGAATGAGCAGTTCTTC. It yields the protein CASRRTGENEQFF.

The rearrangement uses TRBV9 and TRBJ2-2; TRBD1 is a possible D gene (6 bases). Looked up from germline, CDR1 is SGDLS and CDR2 is YYNGEE. The CDR3 is 16 amino acids. Trimming took off 0 bases at V and 0 bases at J, with 9 bases between the two ends. The CDR3 loop reads CASSVDAGANTGELFF. CDR3 nucleotides: TGTGCCAGCAGCGTAGATGCAGGGGCGAACACCGGGGAGCTGTTTTTT. Based on the CDR3 plus reference TRBV9 and TRBJ2-2, the full variable domain is DSGVTQTPKHLITATGQRVTLRCSPRSGDLSVYWYQQSLDQGLQFLIQYYNGEERAKGNILERFSAQQFPDLHSELNLSSLELGDSALYFCASSVDAGANTGELFFGEGSRLTVL.

This sequence joins TRBV7-9 and TRBJ1-3, with D unresolved. The CDR3 covers 13 residues. Germline V gene sequence: CDR1 SEHNR, CDR2 FQNEAQ (reference sequence). The V end lost 4 bases, the J end lost 8 bases, and 12 bases lay between the germline ends. The CDR3 DNA reads TGTGCCAGCAGCTCATCGGTCCCCGACACCATATATTTT. Its protein product is CASSSSVPDTIYF.

This rearrangement joins TRBV3-1 (or the pseudogene TRBV3-2) to TRBJ2-5, with TRBD2 matching over 13 bases. CDR1 LGHDT and CDR2 YNNKEL come from the germline V gene (reference sequence). Trimming cost V 1 base and J 4 bases; bases outside gene matches: 6. The CDR3 is 17 residues long. CDR3 amino acids: CASSQGRTSGGLETQYF. CDR3 bases: TGTGCCAGCAGCCAAGGGAGGACTAGCGGGGGCCTAGAGACCCAGTACTTC.

V and J are TRBV6-5 and TRBJ1-5; TRBD1 is a possible D gene (6 bases). The CDR3 is made up of 14 amino acids. The germline V gene encodes CDR1 MNHEY and CDR2 SVGAGI. V was shortened by 5 bases and J by 1 base, with 9 bases between the two germline ends. CDR3 coding DNA: TGTGCCAGCAGTCAGGGGTTCAGCAATCAGCCCCAGCATTTT. It translates to CASSQGFSNQPQHF.

The chain is built from TRBV19 and TRBJ2-1, with 8 bases aligning to TRBD1. This CDR3 is 16 amino acids long. After removal of 3 bases from V and 3 bases from J, the junction contained 7 bases not matched to a gene. Germline-derived CDR1 and CDR2 are LNHDA and SQIVND (reference sequence). CDR3 coding DNA: TGTGCCAGTAGTATTAAAGACAGGGGTTACTACAATGAGCAGTTCTTC. Its protein is CASSIKDRGYYNEQFF.

V gene TRBV7-9 combines with J gene TRBJ1-5; D not resolved. The germline V gene encodes CDR1 SEHNR and CDR2 FQNEAQ (reference sequence). Trimming cost V 4 bases and J 6 bases, with 10 bases left between them. The CDR3 has 13 residues. DNA for the CDR3: TGTGCCAGCAGCTCCAGTAGCCGTCAGCCCCAGCATTTT. Protein sequence: CASSSSSRQPQHF.

J is TRBJ2-7 and V is TRBV2, with 7 nucleotides matching TRBD1. CDR1 and CDR2 (germline): SNHLY, FYNNEI. After removal of 7 bases from V and 5 bases from J, the junction contained 11 bases not matched to a gene. The CDR3 length is 14 residues. DNA of the CDR3: TGTGCCAGCACCGAACGACAGGGAAGGAACGAGCAGTACTTC. Encoded protein: CASTERQGRNEQYF.

The rearrangement uses TRBV2 and TRBJ2-7; TRBD1 matches 7 bases. The germline CDR1 and CDR2 sequences are SNHLY and FYNNEI. The CDR3 consists of 14 residues. V lost 6 bases, J lost 7 bases, and 12 bases stayed unmatched. The CDR3 DNA is TGTGCCAGCAGACCCCCGGGACAGAATCGGGAGCAGTACTTC. Its translation is CASRPPGQNREQYF.

This clone was seen once. The chain employs TRBV7-3 and TRBJ2-2; 8 bases are shared with TRBD2. The CDR3 runs 19 residues. In germline, CDR1 is SGHTA, CDR2 FQGTGA. With 5 bases clipped from V and 6 bases from J, the junction kept 20 bases outside the gene matches. CDR3 amino acids: CASSPTGTRIPFEAGELFF. Here the CDR3 DNA reads TGTGCCAGCAGCCCTACCGGGACTAGAATCCCGTTTGAGGCCGGGGAGCTGTTTTTT.

The V call is TRBV25-1, the J call TRBJ2-2; D may be TRBD1 (6 bases). Looked up from germline, CDR1 is MGHDK and CDR2 is SYGVNS. V lost 6 bases, J lost 4 bases, and 12 bases lay in between. There are 14 residues in the CDR3. CDR3: CASSSTGFTGELFF. The CDR3 DNA sequence: TGTGCCAGCAGCTCGACAGGATTCACCGGGGAGCTGTTTTTT. The variable domain in full, with the rest retrieved from reference TRBV25-1 and TRBJ2-2, is EADIYQTPRYLVIGTGKKITLECSQTMGHDKMYWYQQDPGMELHLIHYSYGVNSTEKGDLSSESTVSRIRTEHFPLTLESARPSHTSQYLCASSSTGFTGELFFGEGSRLTVL.

The chain uses TRBV5-4 and TRBJ2-2; 8 positions match TRBD2. The germline gives CDR1 SGHNT, CDR2 YYREEE (reference sequence). The CDR3 consists of 17 residues. The ends lost 2 bases at V and 1 base at J; junction bases unmatched: 7. This chain's CDR3 is CASSFGGAGLNTGELFF. The CDR3 DNA follows: TGTGCCAGCAGCTTCGGGGGGGCAGGTCTGAACACCGGGGAGCTGTTTTTT.

The chain joins TRBV6-5 to TRBJ2-7; perhaps TRBD2 as D (5 bases). The CDR3 runs 15 residues. V lost 5 bases to trimming and J lost 0 bases, with 14 bases between them. Germline values: CDR1 MNHEY, CDR2 SVGAGI. CDR3 region: CASSRDPGSSYEQYF. The CDR3 region has the DNA TGTGCCAGCAGTCGCGATCCGGGGAGCTCCTACGAGCAGTACTTC.

This sequence joins TRBV11-3 and TRBJ2-3, with 8 bases aligning to TRBD2. Losses at the gene ends were 1 base for V and 1 base for J; bases not matched to a gene: 7. The CDR3 totals 17 residues. Germline V gene data show CDR1 as SGHNT and CDR2 as YENEEA. The CDR3 DNA is TGTGCCAGCAGCTTAGGATTAGCGGGGCTCCGCACAGATACGCAGTATTTT. It specifies CASSLGLAGLRTDTQYF.

This clone appeared a single time. The chain employs TRBV18 and TRBJ2-7, with 10 bases matching TRBD2. This CDR3 is built from 15 residues. V lost 2 bases, J lost 3 bases, and 4 bases stayed unmatched. Per the germline V gene, CDR1 is KGHSH and CDR2 is LQKENI. CDR3 nucleotides: TGTGCCAGCTCACCATTGGGGACTAGCGACTACGAGCAGTACTTC. Translated: CASSPLGTSDYEQYF.

This chain joins TRBV6-5 and TRBJ1-5; D gene uncertain. Germline CDR1 MNHEY, CDR2 SVGAGI. V was clipped by 6 bases and J by 5 bases, with 11 bases between them. The CDR3 contains 13 residues. CDR3: CASSMTKDQPQHF. The CDR3 nucleotides read TGTGCCAGCAGCATGACTAAGGATCAGCCCCAGCATTTT.

The V call is TRBV12-3 or TRBV12-4, the J call TRBJ2-7; 8 nucleotides align to TRBD1. The J segment lost 3 bases and the V segment lost 6 bases, leaving 4 bases of the junction unmatched. This CDR3 is 13 amino acids long. The CDR3 sequence is CASSPGTGYEQYF. CDR3 DNA: TGTGCCAGCAGCCCCGGGACAGGCTACGAGCAGTACTTC.

This clone was seen a single time. The J gene is TRBJ1-2, the V gene TRBV25-1; TRBD1 matches at 7 bases. The CDR3 consists of 14 residues. Losses at the gene ends were 6 bases for V and 4 bases for J; bases not matched to a gene: 8. The germline CDR1 and CDR2 sequences are MGHDK and SYGVNS. The CDR3: CASRGVGTAYGYTF. The DNA of the CDR3 is TGTGCCAGCAGGGGGGTCGGGACAGCCTATGGCTACACCTTC.

The gene calls are TRBV5-1 and TRBJ2-1; 8 bases align to TRBD2. V lost 7 bases, J lost 3 bases, and 9 bases stayed unmatched. CDR3 length equals 15 residues. Germline V gives CDR1 SGHRS, CDR2 YFSETQ. Here the CDR3 reads CASAVEGLDYNEQFF. The CDR3 nucleotides read TGCGCCAGCGCAGTTGAGGGACTAGACTACAATGAGCAGTTCTTC.

This clone turned up a few times. This chain uses TRBV28 with TRBJ2-7; 8 bases align to TRBD1. Germline CDR1 reads MDHEN; CDR2 reads SYDVKM. The CDR3 extends over 14 amino acids. The trim removed 6 bases at V and 5 bases at J, leaving 9 bases unmatched. The CDR3 reads CASSFQGARHEQYF. The CDR3 nucleotides read TGTGCCAGCAGCTTCCAGGGGGCACGCCACGAGCAGTACTTC.

The chain has TRBV29-1 and TRBJ2-1; 7 bases align to TRBD1. The CDR3 covers 10 residues. The V gene end was trimmed by 6 bases and the J gene end by 9 bases; junction bases not matched to a gene: 2. CDR1 and CDR2 (germline): SQVTM, ANQGSEA. DNA for the CDR3: TGCAGCGTCCGGACAGGTGAGCAGTTCTTC. It encodes CSVRTGEQFF.

The chain links TRBV3-1 (or the pseudogene TRBV3-2) to TRBJ2-7, with D perhaps matching TRBD1 (6 bases). CDR3 size: 15 residues. V lost 4 bases and J lost 1, with 14 bases in between. CDR1 LGHDT and CDR2 YNNKEL come from the germline V gene (reference sequence). CDR3 nucleotide sequence: TGTGCCAGCAGCCTCCGGGACACCCTTTCCTACGAGCAGTACTTC. Its translation: CASSLRDTLSYEQYF.

The rearrangement joins TRBV5-1 to TRBJ2-7, with 7 bases aligning to TRBD1. The germline V gene has CDR1 SGHRS and CDR2 YFSETQ. The trim removed 4 bases at V and 6 bases at J, leaving 10 bases unmatched. The CDR3 has 14 amino acids. CDR3: CASSVGQAFGEQYF. CDR3 bases: TGCGCCAGCAGCGTCGGACAGGCCTTCGGCGAGCAGTACTTC. Full variable domain (remainder filled in from reference TRBV5-1 and TRBJ2-7): KAGVTQTPRYLIKTRGQQVTLSCSPISGHRSVSWYQQTPGQGLQFLFEYFSETQRNKGNFPGRFSGRQFSNSRSEMNVSTLELGDSALYLCASSVGQAFGEQYFGPGTRLTVT.

As to this clone: Other DNA sequences in this specimen translate into the identical CDR3. The chain is built from TRBV5-1 and TRBJ2-7; TRBD1 matches at 10 bases. CDR1 is SGHRS, CDR2 YFSETQ, per germline. CDR3 length: 15 residues. With V trimmed by 0 bases and J by 2 bases, 2 bases remained unmatched. Here the CDR3 DNA reads TGCGCCAGCAGCTTGGGACAGGGGGCAACCTACGAGCAGTACTTC. Translating it yields CASSLGQGATYEQYF.

The rearrangement links TRBV18 to TRBJ1-5; TRBD1 matches 9 bases. Germline loops: CDR1 KGHSH, CDR2 LQKENI. Trimming cost V 3 bases and J 6 bases; bases outside gene matches: 9. The CDR3 is 16 residues long. The CDR3 coding sequence is TGTGCCAGCTCACCGCCCTGGACAGGGGAGTTTCAGCCCCAGCATTTT. Its protein product is CASSPPWTGEFQPQHF.

This clone was recorded only once. The chain employs TRBV19 and TRBJ2-6, with D possibly being TRBD1 (5 bases). V was clipped by 6 bases and J by 0 bases, with 9 bases between them. CDR1 is LNHDA and CDR2 is SQIVND in the germline V gene (reference sequence). There are 15 residues in the CDR3. CDR3 loop: CASRTGASGANVLTF. CDR3 nucleotide sequence: TGTGCCAGTAGGACTGGGGCCTCTGGGGCCAACGTCCTGACTTTC. The full variable domain, with the rest looked up from reference TRBV19 and TRBJ2-6, is DGGITQSPKYLFRKEGQNVTLSCEQNLNHDAMYWYRQDPGQGLRLIYYSQIVNDFQKGDIAEGYSVSREKKESFPLTVTSAQKNPTAFYLCASRTGASGANVLTFGAGSRLTVL.